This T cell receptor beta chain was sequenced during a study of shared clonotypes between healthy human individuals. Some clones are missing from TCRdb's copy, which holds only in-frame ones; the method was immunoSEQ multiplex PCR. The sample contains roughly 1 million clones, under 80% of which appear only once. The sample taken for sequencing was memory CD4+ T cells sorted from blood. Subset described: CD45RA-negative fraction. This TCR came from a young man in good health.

The CDR3 nucleotides read TGTGCCAGCAGCCCCACAGGTACCTCTGGAAACACCATATATTTT. Translated: CASSPTGTSGNTIYF. The chain links TRBV5-5 to TRBJ1-3, with D possibly TRBD1 on 5 matching bases. The V gene lost 4 bases and the J gene lost 0 bases, with 11 bases spanning the gap. Germline V gives CDR1 SGHKS, CDR2 YYEKEE (reference sequence). CDR3 length: 15 residues.